Each of the 12 T cell receptor beta chains below was sequenced from the same sample in a study of control samples from healthy donors and cancer patients. Sequencing used immunoSEQ multiplex PCR; TCRdb keeps in-frame clones, though not all of them. The table records about 65,000 clones, 75% to 95% of them present only once. Sample: PBMCs. These receptors were obtained from a woman aged 50 to 60 with colorectal cancer.

The chain employs TRBV5-1 and TRBJ2-1; no clear D gene. The V gene's germline CDR1 is SGHRS and CDR2 YFSETQ. The CDR3 sequence is 15 residues long. Deletions cut 3 bases from V and 6 bases from J, with 16 bases between. CDR3: CASSSDRVTINEQFF. CDR3 in DNA: TGCGCCAGCAGCTCGGACCGGGTTACGATCAATGAGCAGTTCTTC.

The chain links TRBV7-2 to TRBJ1-6, with D tentatively TRBD1 (5 bases). The ends were cut back, 1 base at V and 7 bases at J, with 17 bases in the middle. Germline CDR1 and CDR2: SGHTA and FQGNSA. The CDR3 consists of 17 residues. The CDR3 protein is CASSLVGFRGWNSPLHF. As DNA, the CDR3 is TGTGCCAGCAGCTTAGTAGGTTTTAGGGGTTGGAATTCACCCCTCCACTTT.

This clone was detected only a few times. The genes are TRBV6-1 and TRBJ1-1; a possible D gene is TRBD1 (5 bases). The CDR3 spans 15 residues. V was clipped by 2 bases and J by 0 bases, with 10 bases between them. The V gene's germline CDR1 is MNHNS and CDR2 SASEGT. CDR3 DNA sequence: TGTGCCAGCAGTGAACGCCGGGGGGTGAACACTGAAGCTTTCTTT. Amino acid sequence: CASSERRGVNTEAFF.

V is TRBV29-1 and J is TRBJ2-7; 7 positions match TRBD2. Germline V CDR1 and CDR2: SQVTM, ANQGSEA. The CDR3 is 14 residues long. After removal of 7 bases from V and 1 base from J, the junction contained 10 bases not matched to a gene. The CDR3 loop is CSAAGTTNSYEQYF. Here the CDR3 DNA reads TGCAGCGCCGCGGGGACTACTAATTCCTACGAGCAGTACTTC.

The CDR3 nucleotides are TGTGCCAGCAGTTACTCGATCCCGGGAGGGGGGGATACGCAGTATTTT. The encoded protein is CASSYSIPGGGDTQYF. J is TRBJ2-3 and V is TRBV6-5; 8 bases fit TRBD2. The trim removed 0 bases at V and 6 bases at J, leaving 8 bases unmatched. The CDR3 runs 16 residues. CDR1 is MNHEY, CDR2 SVGAGI, per germline.

The gene calls are TRBV5-1 and TRBJ1-4, with D maybe TRBD1 (5 bases). The CDR3 has 15 residues. V was clipped by 4 bases and J by 7 bases, with 17 bases between them. The germline V gene encodes CDR1 SGHRS and CDR2 YFSETQ. The CDR3 DNA reads TGCGCCAGCAGCCTAGGAAACGGGGGACTTGAAAAACTGTTTTTT. Its translation is CASSLGNGGLEKLFF.

J is TRBJ1-5 and V is TRBV14; D is unresolved. The CDR3 runs 12 residues. Per the germline V gene, CDR1 is SGHDN and CDR2 is FVKESK. Trimming pared 3 bases from V and 0 bases from J, leaving 0 bases between. CDR3 sequence (DNA): TGTGCCAGCAGCCATAGCAATCAGCCCCAGCATTTT. It yields the protein CASSHSNQPQHF.

The V call is TRBV10-2, the J call TRBJ2-2, with 11 positions matching TRBD2. J was trimmed by 8 bases and V by 4 bases; bases with no gene match: 6. The germline V gene has CDR1 WSHSY and CDR2 SAAADI. The CDR3 consists of 15 residues. The DNA for the CDR3 is TGCGCCAGCAGTGGGGGACTAGCGGTTGCGGGGGAGCTGTTTTTT. This gives the protein CASSGGLAVAGELFF.

This chain uses TRBV7-8 with TRBJ1-2; D uncertain. Trimming shortened V by 4 bases and J by 1 base, and 4 bases separated the two germline ends. This CDR3 contains 12 residues. Germline V gene data show CDR1 as SGHVS and CDR2 as FQNEAQ. This CDR3 is CASSSYNYGYTF. In DNA, the CDR3 is TGTGCCAGCAGCTCCTATAACTATGGCTACACCTTC. The full variable domain, in which reference TRBV7-8 and TRBJ1-2 provide the parts outside the CDR3, is GAGVSQSPRYKVAKRGQDVALRCDPISGHVSLFWYQQALGQGPEFLTYFQNEAQLDKSGLPSDRFFAERPEGSVSTLKIQRTQQEDSAVYLCASSSYNYGYTFGSGTRLTVV.

The rearrangement links TRBV9 to TRBJ1-4; D is unresolved. CDR1 and CDR2 (germline): SGDLS, YYNGEE. The length of the CDR3 is 15 residues. Between the trimmed V and J ends, which lost 0 bases and 8 bases, there was a span of 14 bases. CDR3 amino acids: CASSVEWGSGEKLFF. The CDR3, as DNA: TGTGCCAGCAGCGTAGAATGGGGATCAGGAGAAAAACTGTTTTTT. Complete variable domain (other parts from reference TRBV9 and TRBJ1-4): DSGVTQTPKHLITATGQRVTLRCSPRSGDLSVYWYQQSLDQGLQFLIQYYNGEERAKGNILERFSAQQFPDLHSELNLSSLELGDSALYFCASSVEWGSGEKLFFGSGTQLSVL.

The V and J genes are TRBV19 and TRBJ2-5; tentative D call: TRBD2 (5 bases). The CDR3 loop spans 15 amino acids. Germline-derived CDR1 and CDR2 are LNHDA and SQIVND (reference sequence). The ends were cut back, 3 bases at V and 2 bases at J, with 13 bases in the middle. The CDR3 loop reads CASSIATGLQETQYF. In nucleotides, the CDR3 is TGTGCCAGTAGTATCGCAACGGGATTGCAAGAGACCCAGTACTTC.

The chain couples TRBV14 to TRBJ2-5; D is ambiguous. Germline V gives CDR1 SGHDN, CDR2 FVKESK. V lost 2 bases and J lost 5, with 9 bases in between. CDR3 size: 13 residues. The CDR3 region has the DNA TGTGCCAGCAGCCAATATATTTCGGAGACCCAGTACTTC. Encoded protein: CASSQYISETQYF.